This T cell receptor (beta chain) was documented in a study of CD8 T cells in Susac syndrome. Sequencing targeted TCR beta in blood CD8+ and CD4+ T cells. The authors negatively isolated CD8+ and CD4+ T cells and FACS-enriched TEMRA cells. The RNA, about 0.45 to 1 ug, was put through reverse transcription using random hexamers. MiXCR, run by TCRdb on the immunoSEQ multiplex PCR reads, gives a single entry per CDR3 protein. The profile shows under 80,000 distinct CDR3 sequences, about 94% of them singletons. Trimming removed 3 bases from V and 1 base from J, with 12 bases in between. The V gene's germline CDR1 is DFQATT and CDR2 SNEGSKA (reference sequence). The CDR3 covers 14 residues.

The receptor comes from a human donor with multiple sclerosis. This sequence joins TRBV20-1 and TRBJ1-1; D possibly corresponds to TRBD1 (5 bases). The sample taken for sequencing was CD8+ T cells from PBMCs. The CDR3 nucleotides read TGCAGTGCTAGTCTCTGGGGCGGGAACACTGAAGCTTTCTTT. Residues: CSASLWGGNTEAFF.